This T cell receptor beta chain was identified during a study of cytomegalovirus exposure and HLA in healthy donors. Study details: Earlier sequencing of about 200 million T cells yielded 95 million to 120 million unique TCR beta sequences.

CDR3 length: 16 residues. V was trimmed by 1 base and J by 5 bases, leaving 14 bases between them. Germline V gene data show CDR1 as SGHAT and CDR2 as FQNNGV. Use of 60 Vbeta and 13 Jbeta primers characterized the PCR. Here immunoSEQ multiplex PCR was the method, and the copy in TCRdb shows in-frame clones only, minus some. This sample has 150,000 to 200,000 clones, with 80% found just once. The V gene is TRBV11-2, the J gene TRBJ2-2; tentatively, D is TRBD2 (5 bases). Sequenced: PBMCs. The source is a man aged 25 to 40 in good health and CMV-seropositive. The CDR3 spells CASSLGTQPDTGELFF. The CDR3 nucleotides read TGTGCCAGCAGCTTAGGGACTCAACCTGATACCGGGGAGCTGTTTTTT.